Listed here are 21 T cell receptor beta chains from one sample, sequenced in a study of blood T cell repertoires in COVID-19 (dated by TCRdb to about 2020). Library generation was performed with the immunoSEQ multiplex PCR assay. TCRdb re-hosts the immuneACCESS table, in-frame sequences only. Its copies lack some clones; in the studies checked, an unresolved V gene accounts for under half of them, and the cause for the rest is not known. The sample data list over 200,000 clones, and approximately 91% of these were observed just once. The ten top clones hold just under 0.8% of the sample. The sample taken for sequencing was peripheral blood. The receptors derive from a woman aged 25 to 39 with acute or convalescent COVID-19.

The CDR3 DNA reads TGTGCCAGCAGTGAATTCGTGGGGACAGAGACTAACTATGGCTACACCTTC. Encoded protein: CASSEFVGTETNYGYTF. The chain recombines TRBV6-1 with TRBJ1-2, with 7 bases that match TRBD1. CDR1 and CDR2 from the germline V gene are MNHNS and SASEGT. The V gene end was trimmed by 2 bases and the J gene end by 0 bases; junction bases not matched to a gene: 9. This CDR3 has 17 amino acids.

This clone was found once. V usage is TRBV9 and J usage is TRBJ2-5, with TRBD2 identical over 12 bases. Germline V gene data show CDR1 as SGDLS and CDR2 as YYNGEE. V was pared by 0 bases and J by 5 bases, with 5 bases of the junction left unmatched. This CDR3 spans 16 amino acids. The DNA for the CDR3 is TGTGCCAGCAGCGTAGAAGGGACTAGCGGGTACGAGACCCAGTACTTC. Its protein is CASSVEGTSGYETQYF.

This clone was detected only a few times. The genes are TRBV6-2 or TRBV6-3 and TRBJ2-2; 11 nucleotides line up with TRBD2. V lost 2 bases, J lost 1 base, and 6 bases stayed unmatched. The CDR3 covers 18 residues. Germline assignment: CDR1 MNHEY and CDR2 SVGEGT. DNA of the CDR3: TGTGCCAGCAGTTACCCGACTAGCGGGACGAAGAACACCGGGGAGCTGTTTTTT. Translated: CASSYPTSGTKNTGELFF.

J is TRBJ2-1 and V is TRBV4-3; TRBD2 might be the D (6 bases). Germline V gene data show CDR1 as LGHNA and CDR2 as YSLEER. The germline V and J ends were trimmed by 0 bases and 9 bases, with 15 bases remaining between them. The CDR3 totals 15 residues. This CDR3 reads CASSQDMGLWTEQFF. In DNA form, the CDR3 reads TGCGCCAGCAGCCAAGATATGGGACTCTGGACTGAGCAGTTCTTC.

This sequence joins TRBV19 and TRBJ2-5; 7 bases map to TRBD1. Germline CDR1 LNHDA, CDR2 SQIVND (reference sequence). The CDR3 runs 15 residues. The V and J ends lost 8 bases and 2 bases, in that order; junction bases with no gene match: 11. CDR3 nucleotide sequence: TGTGCCAGTGGACCTACCGGGACAGCGCAAGAGACCCAGTACTTC. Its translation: CASGPTGTAQETQYF.

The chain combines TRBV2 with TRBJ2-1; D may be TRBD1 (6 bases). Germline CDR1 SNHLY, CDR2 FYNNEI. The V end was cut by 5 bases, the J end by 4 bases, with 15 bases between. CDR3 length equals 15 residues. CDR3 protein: CASSSGTKSYNEQFF. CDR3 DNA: TGTGCCAGCAGTTCCGGGACAAAAAGTTACAATGAGCAGTTCTTC.

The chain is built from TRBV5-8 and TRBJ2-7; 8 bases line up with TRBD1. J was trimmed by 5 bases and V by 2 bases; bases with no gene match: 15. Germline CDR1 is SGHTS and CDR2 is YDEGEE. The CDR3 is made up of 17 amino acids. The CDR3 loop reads CASSLIPTGVVEDEQYF. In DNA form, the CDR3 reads TGTGCCAGCAGCTTAATACCGACAGGGGTAGTAGAAGACGAGCAGTACTTC. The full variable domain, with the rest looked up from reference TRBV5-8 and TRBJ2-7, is EAGVTQSPTHLIKTRGQQATLRCSPISGHTSVYWYQQALGLGLQFLLWYDEGEERNRGNFPPRFSGRQFPNYSSELNVNALELEDSALYLCASSLIPTGVVEDEQYFGPGTRLTVT.

The CDR3 loop reads CASSFFLGGASYEQYF. The CDR3 nucleotides are TGTGCCAGCAGTTTTTTTCTCGGAGGAGCCTCCTACGAGCAGTACTTC. This chain uses TRBV27 with TRBJ2-7; tentative D call: TRBD2 (5 bases). CDR3 size: 16 residues. Germline V lookup: CDR1 MNHEY, CDR2 SMNVEV (reference sequence). V dropped 3 bases and J dropped 0 bases, with 15 bases sitting between them.

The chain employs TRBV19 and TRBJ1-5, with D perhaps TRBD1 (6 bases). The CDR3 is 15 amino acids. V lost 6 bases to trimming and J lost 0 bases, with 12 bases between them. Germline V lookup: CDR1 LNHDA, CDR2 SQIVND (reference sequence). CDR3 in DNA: TGTGCCAGTAGCGGACAGCCCGATAGCAATCAGCCCCAGCATTTT. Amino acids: CASSGQPDSNQPQHF.

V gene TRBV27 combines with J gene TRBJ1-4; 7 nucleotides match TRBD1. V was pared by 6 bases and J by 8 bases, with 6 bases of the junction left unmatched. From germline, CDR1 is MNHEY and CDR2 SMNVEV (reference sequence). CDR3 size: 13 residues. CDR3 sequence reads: CASRRDSEEKLFF. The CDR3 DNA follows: TGTGCCAGCAGGAGGGACAGTGAAGAAAAACTGTTTTTT.

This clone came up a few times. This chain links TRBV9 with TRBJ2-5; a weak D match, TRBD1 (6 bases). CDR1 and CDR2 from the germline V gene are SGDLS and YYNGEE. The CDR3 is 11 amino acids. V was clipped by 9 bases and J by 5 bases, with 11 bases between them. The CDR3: CANLRGETQYF. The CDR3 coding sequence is TGTGCCAATTTAAGGGGGGAGACCCAGTACTTC.

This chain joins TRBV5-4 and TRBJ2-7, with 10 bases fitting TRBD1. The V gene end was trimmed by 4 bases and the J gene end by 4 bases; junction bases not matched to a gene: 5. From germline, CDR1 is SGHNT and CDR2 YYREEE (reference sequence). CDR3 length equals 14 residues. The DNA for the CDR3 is TGTGCCAGCAGCCACCGGGACAGGGGATACGAGCAGTACTTC. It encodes CASSHRDRGYEQYF.

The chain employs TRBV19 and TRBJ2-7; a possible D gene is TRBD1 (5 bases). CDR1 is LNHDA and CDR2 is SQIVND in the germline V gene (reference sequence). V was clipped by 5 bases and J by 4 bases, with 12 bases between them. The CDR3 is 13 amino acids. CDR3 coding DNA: TGTGCCAGTAGTTCCCCGGCAGGGTACGAGCAGTACTTC. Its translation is CASSSPAGYEQYF.

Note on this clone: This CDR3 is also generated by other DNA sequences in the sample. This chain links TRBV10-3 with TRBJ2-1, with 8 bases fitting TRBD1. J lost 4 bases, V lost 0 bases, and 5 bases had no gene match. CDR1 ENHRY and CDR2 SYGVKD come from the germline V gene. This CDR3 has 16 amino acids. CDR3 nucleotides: TGTGCCATCAGTGAGTCGAGGGGGACAGGATACAATGAGCAGTTCTTC. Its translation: CAISESRGTGYNEQFF.

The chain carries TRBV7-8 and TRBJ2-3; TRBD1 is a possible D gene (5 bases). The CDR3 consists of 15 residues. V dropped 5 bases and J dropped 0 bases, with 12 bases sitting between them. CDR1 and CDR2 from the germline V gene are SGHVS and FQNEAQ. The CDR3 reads CASSLTDRSTDTQYF. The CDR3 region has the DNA TGTGCCAGCAGCCTTACAGACAGAAGCACAGATACGCAGTATTTT. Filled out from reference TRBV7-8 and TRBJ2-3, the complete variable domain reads GAGVSQSPRYKVAKRGQDVALRCDPISGHVSLFWYQQALGQGPEFLTYFQNEAQLDKSGLPSDRFFAERPEGSVSTLKIQRTQQEDSAVYLCASSLTDRSTDTQYFGPGTRLTVL.

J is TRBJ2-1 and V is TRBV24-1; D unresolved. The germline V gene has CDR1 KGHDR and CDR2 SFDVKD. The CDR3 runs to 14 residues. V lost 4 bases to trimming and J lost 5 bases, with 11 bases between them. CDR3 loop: CATSDAGLNNEQFF. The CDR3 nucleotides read TGTGCCACCAGTGACGCAGGATTAAACAATGAGCAGTTCTTC.

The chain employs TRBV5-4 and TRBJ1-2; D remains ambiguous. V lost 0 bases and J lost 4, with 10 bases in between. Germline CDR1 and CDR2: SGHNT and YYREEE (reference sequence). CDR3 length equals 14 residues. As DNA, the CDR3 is TGTGCCAGCAGCTTGGTTGCGTCAGGCTATGGCTACACCTTC. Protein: CASSLVASGYGYTF.

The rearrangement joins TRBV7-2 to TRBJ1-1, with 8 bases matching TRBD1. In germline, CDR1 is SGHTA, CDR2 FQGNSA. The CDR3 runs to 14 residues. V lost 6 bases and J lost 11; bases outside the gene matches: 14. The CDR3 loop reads CASSPLGLDRAAFF. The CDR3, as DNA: TGTGCCAGCAGTCCCCTCGGGCTGGACAGGGCGGCTTTCTTT.

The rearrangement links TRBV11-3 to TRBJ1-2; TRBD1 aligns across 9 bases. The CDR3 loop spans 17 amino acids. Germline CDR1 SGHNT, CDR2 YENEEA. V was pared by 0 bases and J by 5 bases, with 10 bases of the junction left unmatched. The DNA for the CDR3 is TGTGCCAGCAGCTTAGAATCCGGGACAGGGCCATTATATGGCTACACCTTC. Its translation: CASSLESGTGPLYGYTF.

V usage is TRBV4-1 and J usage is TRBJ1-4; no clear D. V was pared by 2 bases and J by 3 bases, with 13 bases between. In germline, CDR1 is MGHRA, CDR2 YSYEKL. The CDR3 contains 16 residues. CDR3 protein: CASSQPGAVSNEKLFF. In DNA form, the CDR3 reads TGCGCCAGCAGCCAACCGGGAGCGGTATCTAATGAAAAACTGTTTTTT.

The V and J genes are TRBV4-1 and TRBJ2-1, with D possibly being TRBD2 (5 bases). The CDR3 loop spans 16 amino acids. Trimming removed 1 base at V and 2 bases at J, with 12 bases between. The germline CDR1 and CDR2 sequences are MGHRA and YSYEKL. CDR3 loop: CASSQVLSVTYNEQFF. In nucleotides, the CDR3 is TGCGCCAGCAGCCAAGTACTTAGCGTCACCTACAATGAGCAGTTCTTC.